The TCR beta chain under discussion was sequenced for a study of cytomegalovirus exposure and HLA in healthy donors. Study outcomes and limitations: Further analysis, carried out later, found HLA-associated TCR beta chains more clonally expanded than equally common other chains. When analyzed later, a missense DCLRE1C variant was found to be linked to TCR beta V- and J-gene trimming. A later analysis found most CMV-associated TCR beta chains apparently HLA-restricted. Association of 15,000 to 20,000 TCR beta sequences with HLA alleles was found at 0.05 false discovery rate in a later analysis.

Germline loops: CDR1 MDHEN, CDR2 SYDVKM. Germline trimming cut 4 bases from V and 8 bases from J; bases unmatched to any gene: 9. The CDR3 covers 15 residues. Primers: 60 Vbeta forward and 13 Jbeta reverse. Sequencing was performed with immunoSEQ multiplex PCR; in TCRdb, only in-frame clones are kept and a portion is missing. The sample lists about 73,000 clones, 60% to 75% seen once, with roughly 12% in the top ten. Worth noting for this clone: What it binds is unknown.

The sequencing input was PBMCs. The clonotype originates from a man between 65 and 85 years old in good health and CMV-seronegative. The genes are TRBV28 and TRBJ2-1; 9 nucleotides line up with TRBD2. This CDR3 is CASSSSGTSRHEQFF. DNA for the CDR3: TGTGCCAGCAGTTCCTCCGGGACTAGCCGGCATGAGCAGTTCTTC.